These 15 T cell receptor beta chains were sequenced from one sample in a study of T cell changes during pregnancy in multiple sclerosis. Here immunoSEQ multiplex PCR was the method, and the copy in TCRdb shows in-frame clones only, minus some. The sample includes around 60,000 clones, roughly 92% seen only once; the top ten take around 3%. The input for sequencing was peripheral blood, taken in the third trimester of pregnancy. All receptors derive from a female donor in good health, enrolled as a control in a pregnancy study.

CDR3 DNA: TGTGCCAGTAGTCAGAACTATGGCTACACCTTC. As protein: CASSQNYGYTF. V and J are TRBV19 and TRBJ1-2; D not resolved. Trimming pared 5 bases from V and 2 bases from J, leaving 3 bases between. This CDR3 is 11 amino acids long. Germline V CDR1 and CDR2: LNHDA, SQIVND (reference sequence).

This clone appeared a single time. The chain uses TRBV5-8 and TRBJ1-5, with TRBD1 as a possible D gene (5 bases). The length of the CDR3 is 14 residues. V was cut by 3 bases and J by 4 bases, with 11 bases left in between. Germline CDR1 is SGHTS and CDR2 is YDEGEE. The CDR3 DNA is TGTGCCAGCAGCTCGAAGGCAGGGAATCAGCCCCAGCATTTT. It encodes CASSSKAGNQPQHF.

This rearrangement joins TRBV7-3 to TRBJ2-6; no clear D gene. The V end lost 8 bases, the J end lost 2 bases, and 7 bases lay between the germline ends. Germline V gene sequence: CDR1 SGHTA, CDR2 FQGTGA. CDR3 length: 13 amino acids. The CDR3 region has the DNA TGTGCCAGCGCTGGCCCTGGGGCCAACGTCCTGACTTTC. This codes for CASAGPGANVLTF.

The gene calls are TRBV6-6 and TRBJ2-6, with D possibly being TRBD1 (6 bases). The CDR3 contains 16 residues. The V and J ends lost 5 bases and 0 bases respectively, with 11 bases between them. In germline, CDR1 is MNHNY, CDR2 SVGAGI (reference sequence). The CDR3 DNA is TGTGCCAGCAGTGGTATAGGGGGCTCTGGGGCCAACGTCCTGACTTTC. This gives the protein CASSGIGGSGANVLTF.

A single count supports this clone. The V and J genes are TRBV9 and TRBJ2-3; 7 bases are a match to TRBD2. V dropped 0 bases and J dropped 7; count of bases not matched to a gene: 14. CDR1 is SGDLS and CDR2 is YYNGEE in the germline V gene. The length of the CDR3 is 17 residues. CDR3 sequence (DNA): TGTGCCAGCAGCGTAGGGGGCGGGAGCGGGCCCGAAAATACGCAGTATTTT. As protein: CASSVGGGSGPENTQYF. Full variable domain (outside the CDR3, taken from reference TRBV9 and TRBJ2-3): DSGVTQTPKHLITATGQRVTLRCSPRSGDLSVYWYQQSLDQGLQFLIQYYNGEERAKGNILERFSAQQFPDLHSELNLSSLELGDSALYFCASSVGGGSGPENTQYFGPGTRLTVL.

The chain uses TRBV7-2 and TRBJ1-4; tentatively, D is TRBD1 (6 bases). Germline-derived CDR1 and CDR2 are SGHTA and FQGNSA. The CDR3 sequence is 12 residues long. V shed 5 bases and J shed 8 bases, with 9 bases lying between them. CDR3 in amino acids: CASSPRGEKLFF. The DNA for the CDR3 is TGTGCCAGCAGCCCAAGGGGGGAAAAACTGTTTTTT.

This chain uses TRBV6-1 with TRBJ2-4; TRBD1 might be the D (6 bases). Germline V lookup: CDR1 MNHNS, CDR2 SASEGT. The CDR3 has 13 amino acids. V dropped 2 bases and J dropped 12 bases, with 14 bases sitting between them. DNA of the CDR3: TGTGCCAGCAGTGAATATAAGACAGGAGGTCAGTACTTC. This translates into CASSEYKTGGQYF.

This clone has a single count. The chain couples TRBV19 to TRBJ1-1; TRBD1 matches at 8 bases. Trimming cost V 5 bases and J 1 base; bases outside gene matches: 6. CDR3 length: 15 residues. CDR1 is LNHDA and CDR2 is SQIVND in the germline V gene (reference sequence). Written as DNA, the CDR3 is TGTGCCAGTAGTCTAACCGGGACAGGGAACACTGAAGCTTTCTTT. Protein product: CASSLTGTGNTEAFF.

V usage is TRBV5-1 and J usage is TRBJ1-1, with 8 nucleotides matching TRBD1. The CDR3 covers 13 residues. Trimming removed 4 bases from V and 8 bases from J; junction bases left unmatched: 7. Germline lookup yields CDR1 SGHRS and CDR2 YFSETQ. The CDR3 spells CASSLDGTGEAFF. Here the CDR3 DNA reads TGCGCCAGCAGCCTAGACGGGACAGGCGAAGCTTTCTTT.

The chain joins TRBV4-3 to TRBJ1-4; 8 bases are shared with TRBD1. The CDR3 has 15 residues. Unmatched junction bases numbered 9, after V lost 4 bases and J lost 8 bases. Germline loops: CDR1 LGHNA, CDR2 YSLEER. The CDR3 loop reads CASSPWGDRREKLFF. The CDR3 DNA is TGCGCCAGCAGCCCCTGGGGGGACAGGCGCGAAAAACTGTTTTTT.

The chain combines TRBV11-2 with TRBJ1-2; a weak D match, TRBD1 (5 bases). Germline CDR1 SGHAT, CDR2 FQNNGV. V lost 3 bases, J lost 3 bases, and 20 bases lay in between. The CDR3 runs to 17 residues. The CDR3 here is CASSLPREGRTYYGYTF. The CDR3 bases are TGTGCCAGCAGCTTGCCCAGGGAGGGCAGGACTTACTATGGCTACACCTTC.

This clone was seen only a few times. The V gene is TRBV7-9, the J gene TRBJ1-5; 7 nucleotides agree with TRBD1. Germline values: CDR1 SEHNR, CDR2 FQNEAQ (reference sequence). CDR3 length: 14 amino acids. The V segment lost 4 bases and the J segment 3 bases; nucleotides outside the gene matches: 3. As DNA, the CDR3 is TGTGCCAGCAGCTCGGGACAGCCCAATCAGCCCCAGCATTTT. It encodes CASSSGQPNQPQHF.

The CDR3, as DNA: TGTGCCAGCAGCCCTAGGGTAATCAGGGCTCAGGGAACCGGGGAGCTGTTTTTT. Amino acids: CASSPRVIRAQGTGELFF. The V and J genes are TRBV7-6 and TRBJ2-2; the D gene is possibly TRBD1 (5 bases). The CDR3 contains 18 residues. The germline CDR1 and CDR2 sequences are SGHVS and FNYEAQ. With 5 bases removed from V and 5 bases from J, the gap between germline ends came to 24 bases.

Only one count was recorded for this clone. The gene calls are TRBV7-2 and TRBJ2-1, with D possibly matching TRBD1 (6 bases). Germline-derived CDR1 and CDR2 are SGHTA and FQGNSA. The germline V and J ends were trimmed by 0 bases and 8 bases, with 20 bases remaining between them. This CDR3 spans 17 amino acids. CDR3 DNA sequence: TGTGCCAGCAGCTTAGCGCTGAGGGGGTCCCAGCCATATGAGCAGTTCTTC. It specifies CASSLALRGSQPYEQFF.

The chain combines TRBV29-1 with TRBJ1-4; 7 positions agree with TRBD1. The CDR3 is 13 amino acids. With 5 bases clipped from V and 8 bases from J, the junction kept 8 bases outside the gene matches. Germline V CDR1 and CDR2: SQVTM, ANQGSEA. In nucleotides, the CDR3 is TGCAGCGTTAACGACAGGGAGAGAGAAAAACTGTTTTTT. Residues: CSVNDREREKLFF.